These 8 T cell receptor beta chains originate from one sample sequenced in a study of radiotherapy plus CTLA-4 blockade in lung cancer. Assay used: immunoSEQ multiplex PCR; TCRdb lists only in-frame clones, some missing. The data show 30,000 or so clones, around 80% seen once. Sequences were derived from peripheral blood, sampled from a patient treated with radiotherapy plus ipilimumab. These receptors were taken from a human donor with non-small cell lung cancer who had stable disease on radiotherapy plus ipilimumab.

This clone was observed once. J is TRBJ2-2 and V is TRBV14; D gene uncertain. Germline assignment: CDR1 SGHDN and CDR2 FVKESK. Trimming removed 2 bases from V and 1 base from J, with 5 bases in between. CDR3 length: 14 amino acids. Here the CDR3 reads CASSQLQNTGELFF. DNA for the CDR3: TGTGCCAGCAGCCAATTACAGAACACCGGGGAGCTGTTTTTT.

This clone has a single count. V gene TRBV19 combines with J gene TRBJ2-2; D possibly corresponds to TRBD1 (6 bases). The CDR3 sequence is 15 residues long. V was shortened by 4 bases and J by 5 bases, with 14 bases between the two germline ends. Germline V CDR1 and CDR2: LNHDA, SQIVND (reference sequence). CDR3 sequence: CASSRTVRRTGELFF. The CDR3 bases are TGTGCCAGTAGTAGGACAGTAAGGAGAACCGGGGAGCTGTTTTTT.

This chain connects TRBV2 to TRBJ1-6; TRBD1 aligns across 11 bases. The J segment lost 10 bases and the V segment lost 6 bases, leaving 8 bases of the junction unmatched. This CDR3 has 15 amino acids. CDR1 SNHLY and CDR2 FYNNEI come from the germline V gene. The CDR3 DNA reads as TGTGCCAGCAGGGACTATAGGGACAGGGGGTCACCCCTCCACTTT. The encoded protein is CASRDYRDRGSPLHF.

The chain links TRBV9 to TRBJ2-3; 15 nucleotides align to TRBD2. V was pared by 5 bases and J by 0 bases, with 13 bases of the junction left unmatched. The CDR3 has 20 amino acids. In germline, CDR1 is SGDLS, CDR2 YYNGEE. CDR3 protein: CASSATLGLAGGPSTDTQYF. The CDR3 nucleotides read TGTGCCAGCAGTGCCACATTGGGACTAGCGGGGGGCCCTAGCACAGATACGCAGTATTTT.

This rearrangement joins TRBV6-4 to TRBJ1-2; no clear D gene. Germline V lookup: CDR1 MRHNA, CDR2 SNTAGT. The CDR3 is 12 residues long. Trimming took 1 base from V and 8 from J, leaving 8 bases between them. The CDR3 DNA reads TGTGCCAGCAGTGACTTATATGGGGGCTACACCTTC. Translated, it gives CASSDLYGGYTF.

This clone occurred once. This chain connects TRBV11-2 to TRBJ2-2; D possibly uses TRBD1 or TRBD2 (5 bases each). There are 17 residues in the CDR3. Trimming took 4 bases from V and 1 from J, leaving 16 bases between them. Germline CDR1 and CDR2: SGHAT and FQNNGV. The DNA of the CDR3 is TGTGCCAGCAGCTCAGACCCCGGGACCGTGAACACCGGGGAGCTGTTTTTT. This codes for CASSSDPGTVNTGELFF.

The J gene is TRBJ1-1, the V gene TRBV5-6; D gene unclear. Germline V gives CDR1 SGHDT, CDR2 YYEEEE. The V gene lost 4 bases and the J gene lost 0 bases, with 4 bases spanning the gap. The CDR3 has 12 residues. This CDR3 reads CASSVLNTEAFF. CDR3 DNA sequence: TGTGCCAGCAGCGTCTTGAACACTGAAGCTTTCTTT.

This clone is a singleton in its sample. This rearrangement joins TRBV7-3 to TRBJ2-3, with 10 bases lining up with TRBD2. Unmatched junction bases numbered 4, after V lost 2 bases and J lost 2 bases. Germline values: CDR1 SGHTA, CDR2 FQGTGA. The CDR3 is 16 amino acids. In DNA, the CDR3 is TGTGCCAGCAGCTTAGTCCTAGCGGGGGCCACAGATACGCAGTATTTT. As protein: CASSLVLAGATDTQYF.